This TCR beta chain was retrieved from a study of Ad26.COV2.S vaccination and SARS-CoV-2 variants. The treatment here: about 20 received Ad26.COV2.S at low or high dose, single or two shots; several received placebo; per-sample allocation not given. Vaccine and placebo recipients were sampled on day 63 after the first injection. Assay: immunoSEQ multiplex PCR; the TCRdb copy retains only in-frame clones and omits some. Counted here are hundreds of thousands of clones, more than 70% occurring once; the ten biggest clones make up roughly 1.5%. The CDR3 length is 13 residues. Germline assignment: CDR1 MNHEY and CDR2 SVGAGI. The V gene end was trimmed by 0 bases and the J gene end by 7 bases; junction bases not matched to a gene: 2.

The starting material was peripheral blood, obtained in a trial of Ad26.COV2.S vaccine versus placebo. The chain joins TRBV6-5 to TRBJ1-1; TRBD1 matches at 7 bases. This receptor was taken from a person between 18 and 60 years old who received the Ad26.COV2.S COVID-19 vaccine or a placebo. The CDR3 coding sequence is TGTGCCAGCAGTTACTCGACAGGGTATGAAGCTTTCTTT. It yields the protein CASSYSTGYEAFF.